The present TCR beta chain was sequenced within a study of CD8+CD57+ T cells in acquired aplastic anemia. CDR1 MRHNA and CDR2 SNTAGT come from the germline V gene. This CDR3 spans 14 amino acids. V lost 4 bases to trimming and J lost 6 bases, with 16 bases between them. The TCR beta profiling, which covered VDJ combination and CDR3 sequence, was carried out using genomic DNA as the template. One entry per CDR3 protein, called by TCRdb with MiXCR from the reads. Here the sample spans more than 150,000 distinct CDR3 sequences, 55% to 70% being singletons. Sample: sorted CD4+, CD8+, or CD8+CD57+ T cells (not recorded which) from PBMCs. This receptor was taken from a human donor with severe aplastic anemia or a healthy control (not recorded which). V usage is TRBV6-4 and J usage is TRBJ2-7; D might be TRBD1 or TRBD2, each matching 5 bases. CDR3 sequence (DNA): TGTGCCAGCAGTGGGGGCCCTAGCCACGGCGAGCAGTACTTC. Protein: CASSGGPSHGEQYF.